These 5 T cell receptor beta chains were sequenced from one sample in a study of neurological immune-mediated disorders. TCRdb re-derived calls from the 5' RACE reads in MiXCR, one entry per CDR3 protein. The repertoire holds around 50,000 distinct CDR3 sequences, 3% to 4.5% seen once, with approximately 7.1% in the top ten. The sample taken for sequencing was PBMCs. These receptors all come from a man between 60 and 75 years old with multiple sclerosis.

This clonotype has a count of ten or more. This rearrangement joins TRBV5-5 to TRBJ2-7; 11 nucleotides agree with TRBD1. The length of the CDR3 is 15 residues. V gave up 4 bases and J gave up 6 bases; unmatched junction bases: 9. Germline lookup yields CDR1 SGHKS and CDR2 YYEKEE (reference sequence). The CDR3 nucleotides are TGTGCCAGCAGCCCGACCGGGACAGGGGGGGGCGAGCAGTACTTC. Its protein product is CASSPTGTGGGEQYF.

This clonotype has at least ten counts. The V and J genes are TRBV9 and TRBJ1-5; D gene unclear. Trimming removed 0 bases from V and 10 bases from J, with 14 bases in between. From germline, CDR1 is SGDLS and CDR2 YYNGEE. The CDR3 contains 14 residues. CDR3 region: CASSVDGDKTPQHF. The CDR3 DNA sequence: TGTGCCAGCAGCGTAGATGGGGATAAGACACCCCAGCATTTT.

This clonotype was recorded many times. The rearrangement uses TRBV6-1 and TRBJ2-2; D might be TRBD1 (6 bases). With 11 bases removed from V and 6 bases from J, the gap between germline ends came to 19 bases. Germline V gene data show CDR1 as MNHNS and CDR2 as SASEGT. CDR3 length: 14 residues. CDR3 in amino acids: CAGHPTGSPGELFF. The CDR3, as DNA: TGTGCCGGGCACCCGACAGGATCCCCCGGGGAGCTGTTTTTT.

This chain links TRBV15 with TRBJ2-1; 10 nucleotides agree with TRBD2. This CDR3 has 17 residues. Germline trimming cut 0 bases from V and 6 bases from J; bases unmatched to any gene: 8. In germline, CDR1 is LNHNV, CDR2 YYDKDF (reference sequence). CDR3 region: CATSRDSSLAGRNEQFF. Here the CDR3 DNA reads TGTGCCACCAGCAGAGATTCATCACTAGCGGGACGCAATGAGCAGTTCTTC.

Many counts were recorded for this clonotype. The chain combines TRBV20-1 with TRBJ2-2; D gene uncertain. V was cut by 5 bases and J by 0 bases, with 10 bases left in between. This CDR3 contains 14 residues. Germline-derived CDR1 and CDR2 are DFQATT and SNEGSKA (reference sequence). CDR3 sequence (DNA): TGCAGTGCTCGGCCCTTCTCGAACACCGGGGAGCTGTTTTTT. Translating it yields CSARPFSNTGELFF.